The clone carrying this TCR beta chain was counted a few times. Its target is not known. These data come from a study of shared clonotypes between healthy human individuals. Whole-study results and caveats: Sharing across four donors was highest in naive CD4 (around 5%) and lowest in memory CD8 (approximately 0.4%).

V was pared by 3 bases and J by 5 bases, with 10 bases between. Germline V gives CDR1 GTSNPN, CDR2 SVGIG (reference sequence). The length of the CDR3 is 12 residues. Repertoires were generated with immunoSEQ multiplex PCR, while TCRdb's copy carries only in-frame clones and drops some. The data show over 950,000 clones, 70% to 80% seen once. The receptor was derived from a man aged 18 to 30 in good health. Some clones in this sample may be carry-over from other donors' samples. V usage is TRBV30 and J usage is TRBJ1-2; D unresolved. The sample taken for sequencing was memory CD4+ T cells from PBMCs. Subset here: CD45RA-negative fraction. The CDR3 spells CAWSKENYGYTF. In DNA form, the CDR3 reads TGTGCCTGGAGCAAAGAGAATTATGGCTACACCTTC.